This T cell receptor beta chain was sequenced for a study of blood T cell repertoires in COVID-19. Study at large: PBMCs, B-cell-depleted T cells, or T cells were the source of the cDNA or gDNA that made up the material.

In the original workflow: Scientists estimated how many nucleated cells there were by amplifying reference gene primers. Here immunoSEQ multiplex PCR was the method, and the copy in TCRdb shows in-frame clones only, minus some. V, J and clone size are taken as reported in that table, and D and trimming were inferred from the DNA itself. The data contain 350,000 to 450,000 clones, around nine tenths of them singletons. This clone was seen a few times. The CDR3 is made up of 14 amino acids. CDR1 and CDR2 (germline): SGHRS, YFSETQ. Unmatched junction bases numbered 2, after V lost 4 bases and J lost 0 bases.

This TCR came from a woman between 18 and 29 years old who had been exposed to COVID-19. The chain links TRBV5-1 to TRBJ2-3, with 7 bases matching TRBD2. Sequenced sample: PBMCs or T cells enriched from blood (not recorded which). In nucleotides, the CDR3 is TGCGCCAGCAGCCTTAGCGGGAGCACAGATACGCAGTATTTT. It encodes CASSLSGSTDTQYF.